Listed here are 7 T cell receptor beta chains from one sample, sequenced in a study of blood T cells in healthy people across ages. PCR was performed a second time for roughly 7 to 12 cycles using a sample-barcoded 5' primer and a J-beta primer mix. TCRdb reprocessed the 5' RACE reads via MiXCR and lists one record per CDR3 protein. The repertoire holds 850,000 or so distinct CDR3 sequences, with 29% as singletons. Sequencing was performed on blood. Every receptor here comes from a woman over 75 in good health.

This clonotype appeared many times. V usage is TRBV20-1 and J usage is TRBJ2-7; D possibly corresponds to TRBD2 (6 bases). Trimming removed 4 bases at V and 3 bases at J, with 16 bases between. The germline gives CDR1 DFQATT, CDR2 SNEGSKA (reference sequence). CDR3 length: 14 residues. The CDR3 DNA reads as TGCAGTGCTAACCTCCCGGGACTGTTCTACGAGCAGTACTTC. Translated, it gives CSANLPGLFYEQYF.

The chain links TRBV5-1 to TRBJ2-5; perhaps TRBD2 as D (7 bases). The CDR3 runs 14 residues. Trimming cost V 6 bases and J 1 base, with 13 bases left between them. Germline V gene sequence: CDR1 SGHRS, CDR2 YFSETQ. The CDR3: CASTSRGAQETQYF. In nucleotides, the CDR3 is TGCGCCAGCACCTCCCGGGGGGCCCAAGAGACCCAGTACTTC.

This clonotype was recorded many times. V and J are TRBV20-1 and TRBJ2-3; 12 bases agree with TRBD2. Germline V lookup: CDR1 DFQATT, CDR2 SNEGSKA (reference sequence). Trimming took 0 bases from V and 1 from J; bases not matched to a gene: 2. The CDR3 loop spans 16 amino acids. CDR3 DNA: TGCAGTGCTAGAGATTGGACTAGCGGGGGCACAGATACGCAGTATTTT. It encodes CSARDWTSGGTDTQYF.

This clonotype appeared many times. The chain recombines TRBV12-3 or TRBV12-4 with TRBJ1-2, with 7 bases that match TRBD1. With 6 bases clipped from V and 7 bases from J, the junction kept 11 bases outside the gene matches. The CDR3 runs 14 residues. CDR3 in amino acids: CASSQRGTVPGYTF. The CDR3 DNA sequence: TGTGCCAGCAGCCAGAGGGGGACAGTCCCTGGCTACACCTTC.

In its sample, this clonotype was seen a few times. The chain employs TRBV9 and TRBJ2-3; 7 positions agree with TRBD2. The CDR3 length is 17 residues. Germline CDR1 reads SGDLS; CDR2 reads YYNGEE. The V gene end was trimmed by 0 bases and the J gene end by 1 base; junction bases not matched to a gene: 8. The CDR3 region has the DNA TGTGCCAGCAGCGTAGCCCCACTAGCGACCCGCACAGATACGCAGTATTTT. As protein: CASSVAPLATRTDTQYF.

This clonotype showed up many times. CDR3 sequence reads: CSASLGSGGAGNEQFF. The CDR3 region has the DNA TGCAGTGCTAGTCTTGGTAGCGGGGGGGCCGGAAATGAGCAGTTCTTC. The rearrangement links TRBV20-1 to TRBJ2-1; 11 bases line up with TRBD2. Trimming at V came to 3 bases and at J to 7 bases, leaving 11 bases not matched to a gene. Germline assignment: CDR1 DFQATT and CDR2 SNEGSKA (reference sequence). CDR3 length: 16 amino acids.

CDR3 sequence (DNA): TGTGCCAGCAGTCTGAACGCCCCAGAGTCCTACGAGCAGTACTTC. Residues: CASSLNAPESYEQYF. V and J are TRBV12-3 or TRBV12-4 and TRBJ2-7; D not resolved. V lost 5 bases, J lost 1 base, and 15 bases lay in between. This CDR3 contains 15 residues.